One sample yielded the 28 T cell receptor beta chains listed below, sequenced in a study of early T cells in non-severe SARS-CoV-2 infection. TCRdb called the 5' RACE reads again in MiXCR, with one record for every CDR3 protein. The table shows some 32,000 distinct CDR3 sequences, with roughly 6.6% occurring only once. Sequencing input: whole blood. Receptors originate from an adult who was a healthcare worker with PCR-confirmed SARS-CoV-2 infection or an uninfected control (not recorded which).

This clonotype occurred many times. The rearrangement links TRBV20-1 to TRBJ1-2, with 7 bases that match TRBD1. Trimming removed 0 bases from V and 5 bases from J; junction bases left unmatched: 6. CDR3 size: 14 residues. Germline CDR1 is DFQATT and CDR2 is SNEGSKA (reference sequence). The CDR3 reads CSARDPEGAYGYTF. The CDR3 region has the DNA TGCAGTGCTAGAGATCCCGAGGGGGCATATGGCTACACCTTC.

This clonotype was counted many times. CDR3 loop: CSARDHLLSGREPYGYTF. The CDR3 bases are TGCAGTGCTAGAGATCACTTGTTGTCGGGACGGGAGCCCTATGGCTACACCTTC. The chain joins TRBV20-1 to TRBJ1-2; tentative D call: TRBD1 (5 bases). Germline assignment: CDR1 DFQATT and CDR2 SNEGSKA (reference sequence). Deletions cut 0 bases from V and 4 bases from J, with 24 bases between. CDR3 size: 18 residues.

This clonotype has ten or more counts. The chain links TRBV28 to TRBJ2-7, with 8 bases aligning to TRBD2. V lost 4 bases to trimming and J lost 4 bases; unmatched junction nucleotides: 12. CDR1 is MDHEN, CDR2 SYDVKM, per germline. The CDR3 spans 16 residues. The CDR3 region has the DNA TGTGCCAGCAGTTCCCCCTGGAGCGGGAGTAGTTACGAGCAGTACTTC. Translating gives CASSSPWSGSSYEQYF.

The sample holds many counts of this clonotype. CDR3 nucleotides: TGCAGTGCTAGATCAGCTAGCGGGGGGAGCTCCTACAATGAGCAGTTCTTC. Protein sequence: CSARSASGGSSYNEQFF. The rearrangement joins TRBV20-1 to TRBJ2-1; 11 nucleotides agree with TRBD2. The germline V gene has CDR1 DFQATT and CDR2 SNEGSKA (reference sequence). V was pared by 2 bases and J by 0 bases, with 6 bases of the junction left unmatched. This CDR3 region has 17 residues.

This clonotype was counted ten times or more. The chain couples TRBV12-3 or TRBV12-4 to TRBJ1-2; D ambiguous. V lost 6 bases to trimming and J lost 2 bases, with 10 bases between them. The CDR3 runs to 13 residues. The CDR3 sequence is CASSRDWNYGYTF. CDR3 sequence (DNA): TGTGCCAGCAGCCGTGATTGGAACTATGGCTACACCTTC.

The V call is TRBV12-3 or TRBV12-4, the J call TRBJ1-2; 9 bases fit TRBD1. The CDR3 has 14 residues. The V and J ends lost 8 bases and 5 bases, in that order; junction bases with no gene match: 9. CDR3 loop: CASVPTGGGYGYTF. The DNA for the CDR3 is TGTGCCAGCGTCCCCACAGGGGGCGGTTATGGCTACACCTTC.

This rearrangement joins TRBV4-2 to TRBJ2-1, with 8 bases lining up with TRBD2. The CDR3 has 16 amino acids. Germline lookup yields CDR1 LGHNA and CDR2 YNFKEQ. The V segment lost 0 bases and the J segment 4 bases; nucleotides outside the gene matches: 5. The CDR3 here is CASSQDRGGPYNEQFF. CDR3 bases: TGTGCCAGCAGCCAAGATCGCGGGGGGCCATACAATGAGCAGTTCTTC.

This clonotype was picked up many times. This rearrangement joins TRBV6-1 to TRBJ2-2; the D gene is possibly TRBD1 (5 bases). Deletions cut 7 bases from V and 2 bases from J, with 11 bases between. The germline V gene has CDR1 MNHNS and CDR2 SASEGT. The CDR3 spans 14 residues. This chain's CDR3 is CASNLQGNTGELFF. CDR3 nucleotides: TGTGCCAGCAACCTCCAGGGTAACACCGGGGAGCTGTTTTTT.

This rearrangement joins TRBV19 to TRBJ2-1; 8 bases align to TRBD2. In germline, CDR1 is LNHDA, CDR2 SQIVND (reference sequence). CDR3 size: 13 residues. The V gene end was trimmed by 5 bases and the J gene end by 6 bases; junction bases not matched to a gene: 3. CDR3 nucleotides: TGTGCCAGTAGTCCGGGGGGGCGCAATGAGCAGTTCTTC. It is translated as CASSPGGRNEQFF. Variable domain in full (rest from reference TRBV19 and TRBJ2-1): DGGITQSPKYLFRKEGQNVTLSCEQNLNHDAMYWYRQDPGQGLRLIYYSQIVNDFQKGDIAEGYSVSREKKESFPLTVTSAQKNPTAFYLCASSPGGRNEQFFGPGTRLTVL.

This clonotype was observed many times. V gene TRBV15 combines with J gene TRBJ2-3; 10 positions match TRBD1. The germline V gene has CDR1 LNHNV and CDR2 YYDKDF (reference sequence). The CDR3 contains 15 residues. Trimming cost V 4 bases and J 4 bases; bases outside gene matches: 5. CDR3 in amino acids: CATSIDRGPADTQYF. CDR3 bases: TGTGCCACCAGCATAGACAGGGGGCCGGCAGATACGCAGTATTTT.

The genes are TRBV11-2 and TRBJ2-5; 8 bases are a match to TRBD2. Unmatched junction bases numbered 6, after V lost 5 bases and J lost 1 base. The CDR3 has 15 residues. CDR1 is SGHAT and CDR2 is FQNNGV in the germline V gene. CDR3: CASSPLAGGQETQYF. The DNA of the CDR3 is TGTGCCAGCAGCCCCCTCGCGGGGGGCCAAGAGACCCAGTACTTC. Drawing the rest from reference TRBV11-2 and TRBJ2-5, the complete variable domain is EAGVAQSPRYKIIEKRQSVAFWCNPISGHATLYWYQQILGQGPKLLIQFQNNGVVDDSQLPKDRFSAERLKGVDSTLKIQPAKLEDSAVYLCASSPLAGGQETQYFGPGTRLLVL.

This clonotype was counted at least ten times. The chain recombines TRBV7-6 with TRBJ2-1; TRBD2 is a possible D gene (6 bases). This CDR3 has 18 amino acids. Germline lookup yields CDR1 SGHVS and CDR2 FNYEAQ. V dropped 0 bases and J dropped 9 bases, with 24 bases sitting between them. The DNA of the CDR3 is TGTGCCAGCAGCTTAGCTCCGAGGGGAACGGGAGAGTTTTTTGAGCAGTTCTTC. It translates to CASSLAPRGTGEFFEQFF.

The sample holds many counts of this clonotype. The J gene is TRBJ2-1, the V gene TRBV6-2 or TRBV6-3; D not resolved. The V gene's germline CDR1 is MNHEY and CDR2 SVGEGT. The CDR3 has 13 amino acids. Trimming removed 4 bases from V and 6 bases from J, with 10 bases in between. The CDR3 sequence is CASSSTSFNEQFF. CDR3 bases: TGTGCCAGCAGTTCCACAAGCTTCAATGAGCAGTTCTTC.

In its sample, this clonotype was seen many times. The chain recombines TRBV29-1 with TRBJ2-1; perhaps TRBD2 as D (6 bases). The germline CDR1 and CDR2 sequences are SQVTM and ANQGSEA. The CDR3 length is 13 residues. V was shortened by 3 bases and J by 6 bases, with 12 bases between the two germline ends. The chain's CDR3 is CSVEELAVNEQFF. The CDR3 bases are TGCAGCGTTGAGGAACTAGCCGTCAATGAGCAGTTCTTC.

The table lists this clonotype with many counts. The V call is TRBV12-3 or TRBV12-4, the J call TRBJ1-2; TRBD1 aligns across 7 bases. The ends lost 5 bases at V and 7 bases at J; junction bases unmatched: 7. This CDR3 contains 13 residues. The CDR3 protein is CASSPRQGSGYTF. The CDR3 DNA reads as TGTGCCAGCAGTCCACGACAGGGTTCTGGCTACACCTTC.

This clonotype occurred many times. This chain uses TRBV28 with TRBJ2-7, with TRBD1 identical over 9 bases. V shed 6 bases and J 3 bases; nucleotides not matched to a gene: 3. Looked up from germline, CDR1 is MDHEN and CDR2 is SYDVKM. The CDR3 has 13 amino acids. The CDR3 spells CASRTGGRYEQYF. The CDR3 nucleotides are TGTGCCAGCAGAACAGGGGGCCGCTACGAGCAGTACTTC.

This clonotype was recorded many times. The chain couples TRBV27 to TRBJ2-7; tentative D call: TRBD1 (5 bases). From germline, CDR1 is MNHEY and CDR2 SMNVEV (reference sequence). V was cut by 6 bases and J by 0 bases, with 15 bases left in between. The length of the CDR3 is 15 residues. The CDR3 loop is CASSPDRTASYEQYF. The CDR3 coding sequence is TGTGCCAGCAGCCCAGACAGAACGGCCTCCTACGAGCAGTACTTC.

This clonotype was counted at least ten times. The chain is built from TRBV7-9 and TRBJ1-2; D is uncertain. The germline V and J ends were trimmed by 3 bases and 6 bases, with 17 bases remaining between them. This CDR3 has 15 residues. CDR1 is SEHNR and CDR2 is FQNEAQ in the germline V gene (reference sequence). In DNA form, the CDR3 reads TGTGCCAGCAGCTTTGCGTCCGCCTGGTTGGATGGCTACACCTTC. Protein product: CASSFASAWLDGYTF.

This clonotype was counted only a few times. The genes are TRBV7-8 and TRBJ1-3; possibly TRBD1 for D (6 bases). CDR3 length equals 17 residues. V was cut by 0 bases and J by 1 base, with 13 bases left in between. Per the germline V gene, CDR1 is SGHVS and CDR2 is FQNEAQ. The CDR3 here is CASSLASLGTSGNTIYF. The CDR3 bases are TGTGCCAGCAGCTTAGCCTCCCTGGGGACATCTGGAAACACCATATATTTT.

This clonotype was seen a handful of times. This chain joins TRBV6-2 or TRBV6-3 and TRBJ1-1, with D uncertain. The CDR3 spans 13 residues. V lost 2 bases and J 4 bases, leaving 8 bases between the germline ends. The germline CDR1 and CDR2 sequences are MNHEY and SVGEGT. The CDR3 loop is CASSYAGSTEAFF. The CDR3, as DNA: TGTGCCAGCAGTTACGCGGGGTCCACTGAAGCTTTCTTT.

This clonotype was picked up many times. This chain connects TRBV9 to TRBJ1-1; D ambiguous. CDR3 size: 16 residues. The ends were cut back, 3 bases at V and 1 base at J, with 16 bases in the middle. In germline, CDR1 is SGDLS, CDR2 YYNGEE. The CDR3, as DNA: TGTGCCAGCAGCGGTAGCCCCTTGACCGCGAACACTGAAGCTTTCTTT. It specifies CASSGSPLTANTEAFF.

This clonotype was counted ten times or more. This chain links TRBV7-9 with TRBJ2-1; 8 bases line up with TRBD2. Trimming at V came to 8 bases and at J to 6 bases, leaving 9 bases not matched to a gene. The CDR3 has 14 residues. From germline, CDR1 is SEHNR and CDR2 FQNEAQ (reference sequence). Here the CDR3 reads CASQVTSVPNEQFF. The CDR3 DNA follows: TGTGCCAGCCAAGTGACTAGCGTTCCCAATGAGCAGTTCTTC.

There are many counts of this clonotype. J is TRBJ2-7 and V is TRBV6-6, with D uncertain. The CDR3 sequence is 13 residues long. V lost 2 bases and J lost 4, with 9 bases in between. Germline CDR1 and CDR2: MNHNY and SVGAGI (reference sequence). CDR3 DNA: TGTGCCAGCAGTTACGACGACCGATACGAGCAGTACTTC. Protein sequence: CASSYDDRYEQYF.

This clonotype showed up many times. This sequence joins TRBV11-2 and TRBJ2-1; TRBD2 matches 10 bases. V lost 3 bases, J lost 16 bases, and 9 bases stayed unmatched. The length of the CDR3 is 13 residues. Looked up from germline, CDR1 is SGHAT and CDR2 is FQNNGV. The CDR3 loop reads CASSFSTSGISFF. CDR3 DNA: TGTGCCAGCAGCTTTTCCACTAGCGGGATATCCTTCTTC.

This clonotype was recorded at least ten times. The chain combines TRBV20-1 with TRBJ2-1, with D unresolved. Germline V gene lookup returns CDR1 DFQATT and CDR2 SNEGSKA (reference sequence). V was cut by 5 bases and J by 9 bases, with 8 bases left in between. This CDR3 region has 10 residues. The DNA for the CDR3 is TGCAGTGCTCCGTACGCTGAGCAGTTCTTC. Residues: CSAPYAEQFF.

Comments on this clonotype: Germline and junction disagree at one end, which may indicate a read error. The chain is built from TRBV12-3 or TRBV12-4 and TRBJ2-5, with 7 bases fitting TRBD2. This CDR3 is 14 amino acids long. CDR3 bases: TGTGCCAGCAGCTTAGGCGGGGGCCAAGAGACCCAGTACTTC. Its translation is CASSLGGGQETQYF.

This clonotype was seen a few times. The chain combines TRBV12-3 or TRBV12-4 with TRBJ1-2, with D perhaps TRBD1 (5 bases). The CDR3 totals 12 residues. Deletions cut 7 bases from V and 5 bases from J, with 11 bases between. CDR3 sequence: CASTWGGYGYTF. DNA of the CDR3: TGTGCCAGCACCTGGGGGGGGTATGGCTACACCTTC.

This clonotype was seen repeatedly, ten times or more. The V and J genes are TRBV12-5 and TRBJ2-1; D not certain. V was shortened by 7 bases and J by 2 bases, with 18 bases between the two germline ends. CDR3 size: 16 residues. The germline CDR1 and CDR2 sequences are LGHNT and FRNRAP. This CDR3 reads CASAPNSRGPYNEQFF. For the CDR3, the DNA is TGTGCTAGTGCCCCAAACTCCAGAGGCCCCTACAATGAGCAGTTCTTC.